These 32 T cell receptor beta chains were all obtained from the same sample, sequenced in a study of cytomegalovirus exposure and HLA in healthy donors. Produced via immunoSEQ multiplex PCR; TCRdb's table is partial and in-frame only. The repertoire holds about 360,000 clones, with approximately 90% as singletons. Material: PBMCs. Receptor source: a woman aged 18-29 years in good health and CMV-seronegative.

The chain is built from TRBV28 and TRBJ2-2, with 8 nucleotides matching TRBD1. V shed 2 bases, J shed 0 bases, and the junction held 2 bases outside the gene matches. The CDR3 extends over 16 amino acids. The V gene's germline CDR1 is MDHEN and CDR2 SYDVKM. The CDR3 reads CASSLGRGPNTGELFF. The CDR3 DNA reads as TGTGCCAGCAGTTTAGGCAGGGGGCCGAACACCGGGGAGCTGTTTTTT.

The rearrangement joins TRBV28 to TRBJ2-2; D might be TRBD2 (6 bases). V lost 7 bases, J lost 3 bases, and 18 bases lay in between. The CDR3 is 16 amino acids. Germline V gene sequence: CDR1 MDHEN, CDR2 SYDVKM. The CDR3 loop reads CASTPPGGVYTGELFF. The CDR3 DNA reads TGTGCCAGCACCCCCCCTGGAGGGGTCTACACCGGGGAGCTGTTTTTT.

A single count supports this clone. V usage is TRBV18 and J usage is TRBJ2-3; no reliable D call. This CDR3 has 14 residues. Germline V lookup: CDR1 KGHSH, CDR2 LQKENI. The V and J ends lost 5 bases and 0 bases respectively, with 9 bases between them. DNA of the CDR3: TGTGCCAGCTCAGGGCAGCTAAGCACAGATACGCAGTATTTT. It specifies CASSGQLSTDTQYF.

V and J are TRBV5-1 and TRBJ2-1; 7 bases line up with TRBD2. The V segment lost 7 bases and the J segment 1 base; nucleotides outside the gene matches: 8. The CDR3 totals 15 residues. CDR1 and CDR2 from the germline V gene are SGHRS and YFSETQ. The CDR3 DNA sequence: TGCGCCAGCTCCCGGGGGGACCCTTCCTACAATGAGCAGTTCTTC. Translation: CASSRGDPSYNEQFF.

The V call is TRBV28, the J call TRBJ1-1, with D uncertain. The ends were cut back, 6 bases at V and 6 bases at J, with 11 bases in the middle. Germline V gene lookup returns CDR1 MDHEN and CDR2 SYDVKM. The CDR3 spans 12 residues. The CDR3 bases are TGTGCCAGCAGCGCCCCCGCGGCTGAAGCTTTCTTT. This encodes CASSAPAAEAFF.

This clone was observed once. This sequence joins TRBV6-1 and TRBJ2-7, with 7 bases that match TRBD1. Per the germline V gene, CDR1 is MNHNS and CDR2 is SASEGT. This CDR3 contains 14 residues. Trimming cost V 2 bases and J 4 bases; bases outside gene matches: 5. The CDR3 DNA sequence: TGTGCCAGCAGTGAAAGAGGGGGCGAGTACGAGCAGTACTTC. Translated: CASSERGGEYEQYF.

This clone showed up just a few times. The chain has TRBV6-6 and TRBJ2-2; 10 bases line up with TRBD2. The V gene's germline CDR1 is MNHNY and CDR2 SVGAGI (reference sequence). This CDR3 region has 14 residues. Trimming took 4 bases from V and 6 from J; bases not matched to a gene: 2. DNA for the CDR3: TGTGCCAGCAGTTCCAGCGGGGGGGCCGGGGAGCTGTTTTTT. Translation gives CASSSSGGAGELFF.

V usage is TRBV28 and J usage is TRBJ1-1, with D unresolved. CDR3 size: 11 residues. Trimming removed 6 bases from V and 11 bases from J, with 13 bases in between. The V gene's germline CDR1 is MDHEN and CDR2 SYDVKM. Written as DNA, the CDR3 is TGTGCCAGCAGCGACTTTCGATGGGCTTTCTTT. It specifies CASSDFRWAFF.

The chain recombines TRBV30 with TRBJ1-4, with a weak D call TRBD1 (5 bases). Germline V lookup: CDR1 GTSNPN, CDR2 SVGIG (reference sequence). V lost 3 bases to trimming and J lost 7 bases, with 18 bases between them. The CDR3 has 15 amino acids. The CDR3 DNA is TGTGCCTGGAGCGAAAACAGACAGTACCCTGAAAAACTGTTTTTT. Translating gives CAWSENRQYPEKLFF.

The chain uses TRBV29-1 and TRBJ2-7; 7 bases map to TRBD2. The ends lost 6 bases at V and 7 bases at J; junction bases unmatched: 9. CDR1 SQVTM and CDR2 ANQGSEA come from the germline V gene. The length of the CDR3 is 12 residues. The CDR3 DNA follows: TGCAGCGTCGGGGACTATTCGGGGGAGCAGTACTTC. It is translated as CSVGDYSGEQYF.

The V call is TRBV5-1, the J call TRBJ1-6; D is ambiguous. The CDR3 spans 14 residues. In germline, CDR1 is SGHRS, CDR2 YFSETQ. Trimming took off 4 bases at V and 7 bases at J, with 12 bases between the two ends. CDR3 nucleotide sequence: TGCGCCAGCAGCCCGGCGGGAGGCAATTCACCCCTCCACTTT. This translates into CASSPAGGNSPLHF.

CDR3 coding DNA: TGTGCCAGCAGCGTAGCGCCTAGCGGGATCCATGAGCAGTTCTTC. It codes for CASSVAPSGIHEQFF. This chain connects TRBV9 to TRBJ2-1; 9 nucleotides align to TRBD2. The CDR3 loop spans 15 amino acids. J gave up 8 bases and V 0 bases, and 6 bases lay outside the gene matches. Looked up from germline, CDR1 is SGDLS and CDR2 is YYNGEE. Together with reference TRBV9 and TRBJ2-1, the CDR3 gives the full variable domain: DSGVTQTPKHLITATGQRVTLRCSPRSGDLSVYWYQQSLDQGLQFLIQYYNGEERAKGNILERFSAQQFPDLHSELNLSSLELGDSALYFCASSVAPSGIHEQFFGPGTRLTVL.

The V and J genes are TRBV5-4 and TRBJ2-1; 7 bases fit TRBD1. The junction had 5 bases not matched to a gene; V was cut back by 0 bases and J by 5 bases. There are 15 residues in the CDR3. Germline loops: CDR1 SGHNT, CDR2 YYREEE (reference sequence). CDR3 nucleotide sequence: TGTGCCAGCAGCTTGGCCGCAGGGGGTAACAATGAGCAGTTCTTC. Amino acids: CASSLAAGGNNEQFF.

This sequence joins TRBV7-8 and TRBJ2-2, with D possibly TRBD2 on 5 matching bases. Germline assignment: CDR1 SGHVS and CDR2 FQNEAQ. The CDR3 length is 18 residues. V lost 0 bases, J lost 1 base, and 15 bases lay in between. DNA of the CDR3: TGTGCCAGCAGCTTAGCGGGAGAGCGCGAATTGAACACCGGGGAGCTGTTTTTT. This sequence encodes CASSLAGERELNTGELFF.

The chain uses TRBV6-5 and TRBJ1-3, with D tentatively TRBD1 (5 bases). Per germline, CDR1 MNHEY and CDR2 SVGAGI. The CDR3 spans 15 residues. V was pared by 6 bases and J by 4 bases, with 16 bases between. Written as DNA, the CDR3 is TGTGCCAGCAGCCCCAGTTTGGGGCTCGGAAACACCATATATTTT. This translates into CASSPSLGLGNTIYF.

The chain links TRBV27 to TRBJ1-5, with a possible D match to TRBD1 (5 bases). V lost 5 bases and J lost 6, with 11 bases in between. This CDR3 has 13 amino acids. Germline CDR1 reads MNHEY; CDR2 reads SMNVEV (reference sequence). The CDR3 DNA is TGTGCCAGCAGTCAGGGATTGGGTCAGCCCCAGCATTTT. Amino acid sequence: CASSQGLGQPQHF.

Here the CDR3 DNA reads TGTGCCAGCAGCCCCCGGGATCGGACAGGGTTTCAGTACGAGCAGTACTTC. It yields the protein CASSPRDRTGFQYEQYF. This chain uses TRBV21-1 with TRBJ2-7; the D segment call TRBD1 is taken from the table without a DNA check. TRBV21-1 is marked as a pseudogene. The CDR3 is 17 residues long.

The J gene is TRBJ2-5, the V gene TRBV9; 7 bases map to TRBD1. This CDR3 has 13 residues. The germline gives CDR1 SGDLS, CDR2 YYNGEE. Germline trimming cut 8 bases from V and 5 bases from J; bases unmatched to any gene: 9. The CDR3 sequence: CARGGDIRETQYF. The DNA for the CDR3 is TGTGCCAGAGGGGGCGATATACGGGAGACCCAGTACTTC. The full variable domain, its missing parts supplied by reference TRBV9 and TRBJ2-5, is DSGVTQTPKHLITATGQRVTLRCSPRSGDLSVYWYQQSLDQGLQFLIQYYNGEERAKGNILERFSAQQFPDLHSELNLSSLELGDSALYFCARGGDIRETQYFGPGTRLLVL.

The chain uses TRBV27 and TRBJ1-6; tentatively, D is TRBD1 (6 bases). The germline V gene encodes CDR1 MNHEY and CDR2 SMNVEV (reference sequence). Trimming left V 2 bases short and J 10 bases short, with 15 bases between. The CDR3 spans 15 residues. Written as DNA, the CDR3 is TGTGCCAGCAGTTTAACGGTGCAGGGGACCTCACCCCTCCACTTT. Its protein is CASSLTVQGTSPLHF.

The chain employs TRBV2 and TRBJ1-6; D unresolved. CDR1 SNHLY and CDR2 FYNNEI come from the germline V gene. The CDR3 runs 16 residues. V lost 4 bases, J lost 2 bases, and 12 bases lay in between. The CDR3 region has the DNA TGTGCCAGCAGTGTAGGCGGCACAACCTATAATTCACCCCTCCACTTT. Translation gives CASSVGGTTYNSPLHF.

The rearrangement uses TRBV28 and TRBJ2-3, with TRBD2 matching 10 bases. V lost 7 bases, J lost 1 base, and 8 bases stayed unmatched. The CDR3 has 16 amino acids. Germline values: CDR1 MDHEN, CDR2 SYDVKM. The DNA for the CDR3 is TGTGCCAGCACCCCGGTAGCGGGAGGAGGCACAGATACGCAGTATTTT. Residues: CASTPVAGGGTDTQYF. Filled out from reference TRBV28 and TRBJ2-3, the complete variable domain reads DVKVTQSSRYLVKRTGEKVFLECVQDMDHENMFWYRQDPGLGLRLIYFSYDVKMKEKGDIPEGYSVSREKKERFSLILESASTNQTSMYLCASTPVAGGGTDTQYFGPGTRLTVL.

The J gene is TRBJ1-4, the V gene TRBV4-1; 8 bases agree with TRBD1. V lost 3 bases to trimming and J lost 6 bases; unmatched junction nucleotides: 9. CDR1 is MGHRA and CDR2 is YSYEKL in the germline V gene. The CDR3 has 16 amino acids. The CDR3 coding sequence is TGCGCCAGCAGCCACCGAACGACAGGGGCTTATGAAAAACTGTTTTTT. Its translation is CASSHRTTGAYEKLFF.

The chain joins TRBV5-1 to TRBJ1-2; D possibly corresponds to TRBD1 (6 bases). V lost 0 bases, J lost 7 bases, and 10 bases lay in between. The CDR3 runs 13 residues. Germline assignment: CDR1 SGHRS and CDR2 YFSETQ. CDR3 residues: CASSLGQAAGYTF. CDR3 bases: TGCGCCAGCAGCTTGGGACAGGCCGCTGGCTACACCTTC.

The CDR3 sequence is CASSYSAGAGEQYF. CDR3 DNA sequence: TGTGCCAGCAGTTACTCAGCGGGAGCAGGAGAGCAGTACTTC. The chain employs TRBV6-5 and TRBJ2-7; 8 bases match TRBD2. Looked up from germline, CDR1 is MNHEY and CDR2 is SVGAGI. The CDR3 runs 14 residues. Unmatched junction bases numbered 5, after V lost 0 bases and J lost 7 bases.

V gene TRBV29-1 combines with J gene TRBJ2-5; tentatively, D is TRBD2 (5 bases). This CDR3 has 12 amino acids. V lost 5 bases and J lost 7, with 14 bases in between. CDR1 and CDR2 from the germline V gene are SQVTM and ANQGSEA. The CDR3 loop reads CSVRTGSWTQYF. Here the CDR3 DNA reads TGCAGCGTTAGGACGGGGAGCTGGACCCAGTACTTC.

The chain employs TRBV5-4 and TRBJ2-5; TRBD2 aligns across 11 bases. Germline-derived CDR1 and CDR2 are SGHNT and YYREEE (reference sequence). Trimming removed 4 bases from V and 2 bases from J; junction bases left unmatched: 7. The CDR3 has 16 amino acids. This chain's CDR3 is CASSPRLAGGQETQYF. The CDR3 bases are TGTGCCAGCAGCCCTCGTCTAGCGGGAGGTCAAGAGACCCAGTACTTC.

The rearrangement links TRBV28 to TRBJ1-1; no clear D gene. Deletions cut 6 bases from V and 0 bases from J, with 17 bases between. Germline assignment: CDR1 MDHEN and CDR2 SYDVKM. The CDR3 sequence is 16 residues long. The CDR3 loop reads CASSQHPFTLNTEAFF. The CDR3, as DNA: TGTGCCAGCAGCCAACACCCTTTTACGTTGAACACTGAAGCTTTCTTT.

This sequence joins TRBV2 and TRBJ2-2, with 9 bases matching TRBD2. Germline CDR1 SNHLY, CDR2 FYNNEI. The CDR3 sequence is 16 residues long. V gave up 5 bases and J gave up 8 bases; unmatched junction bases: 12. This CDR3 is CASSTFLGLAGGELFF. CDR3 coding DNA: TGTGCCAGCAGTACCTTCCTGGGACTAGCCGGAGGGGAGCTGTTTTTT.

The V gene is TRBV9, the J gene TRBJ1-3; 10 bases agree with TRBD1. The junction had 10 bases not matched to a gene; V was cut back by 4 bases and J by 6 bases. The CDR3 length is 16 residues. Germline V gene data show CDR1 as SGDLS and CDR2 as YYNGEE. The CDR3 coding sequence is TGTGCCAGCAGCACGCACCCCGGGACAGGGGAAAACACCATATATTTT. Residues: CASSTHPGTGENTIYF. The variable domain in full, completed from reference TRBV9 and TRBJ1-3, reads DSGVTQTPKHLITATGQRVTLRCSPRSGDLSVYWYQQSLDQGLQFLIQYYNGEERAKGNILERFSAQQFPDLHSELNLSSLELGDSALYFCASSTHPGTGENTIYFGEGSWLTVV.

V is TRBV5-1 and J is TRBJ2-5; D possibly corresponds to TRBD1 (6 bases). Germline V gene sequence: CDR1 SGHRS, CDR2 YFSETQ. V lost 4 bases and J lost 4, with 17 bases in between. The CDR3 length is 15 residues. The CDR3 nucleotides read TGCGCCAGCAGCCCCCTTACAGGGCGGCGAGAGACCCAGTACTTC. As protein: CASSPLTGRRETQYF.

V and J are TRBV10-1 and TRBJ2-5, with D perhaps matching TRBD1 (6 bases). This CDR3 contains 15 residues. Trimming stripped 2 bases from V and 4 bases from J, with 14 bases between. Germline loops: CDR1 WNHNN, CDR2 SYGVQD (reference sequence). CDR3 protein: CASSERDTGRETQYF. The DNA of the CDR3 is TGCGCCAGCAGTGAGAGGGACACAGGCCGAGAGACCCAGTACTTC.

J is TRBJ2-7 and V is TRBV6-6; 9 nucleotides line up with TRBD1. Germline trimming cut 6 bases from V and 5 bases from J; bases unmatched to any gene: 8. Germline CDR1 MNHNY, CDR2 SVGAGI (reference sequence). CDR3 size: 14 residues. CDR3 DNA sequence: TGTGCCAGCAGATCCCACAGGGGGCAAAACGAGCAGTACTTC. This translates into CASRSHRGQNEQYF.